The T cell receptor (beta chain) described here comes from a study of blood T cells in healthy people across ages. CDR1 and CDR2 from the germline V gene are SGHRS and YFSETQ. Trimming removed 4 bases from V and 1 base from J; junction bases left unmatched: 10. This CDR3 has 18 amino acids. The authors ran a second PCR of roughly 6 to 12 cycles using a sample-barcoded 5' primer and a J-beta primer mix. TCRdb reanalysed the 5' RACE reads using MiXCR and keeps one entry per CDR3 protein. Of about 830,000 distinct CDR3 sequences in the sample, roughly 50% were seen once. Sequencing was carried out using blood. V and J are TRBV5-1 and TRBJ2-4; 11 nucleotides agree with TRBD1. The sequence was obtained from a man aged 30 to 39 in good health. The CDR3 reads CASSTGQGARFAKNIQYF. DNA for the CDR3: TGCGCCAGCAGCACCGGACAGGGGGCGCGATTTGCCAAAAACATTCAGTACTTC.